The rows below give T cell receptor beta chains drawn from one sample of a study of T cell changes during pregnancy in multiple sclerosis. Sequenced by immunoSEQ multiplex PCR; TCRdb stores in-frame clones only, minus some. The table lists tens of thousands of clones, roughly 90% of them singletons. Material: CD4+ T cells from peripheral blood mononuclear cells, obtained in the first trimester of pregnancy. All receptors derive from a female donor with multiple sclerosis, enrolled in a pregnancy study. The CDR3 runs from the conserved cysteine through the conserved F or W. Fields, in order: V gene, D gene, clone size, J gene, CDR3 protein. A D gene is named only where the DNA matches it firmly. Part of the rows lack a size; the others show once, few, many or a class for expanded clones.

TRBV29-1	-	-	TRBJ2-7	CSVSSPYEQYF
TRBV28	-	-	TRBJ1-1	CASSLRLTRDTEAFF
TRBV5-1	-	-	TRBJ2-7	CASNDGGVQYEQYF
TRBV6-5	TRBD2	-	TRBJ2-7	CASSYGSGSQYF
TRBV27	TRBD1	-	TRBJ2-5	CASSLSGRDRVVVATQYF
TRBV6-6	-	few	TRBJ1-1	CASSYSGRPEAFF
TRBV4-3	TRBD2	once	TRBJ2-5	CASSPPWTSGRDRVEETQYF
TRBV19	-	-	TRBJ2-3	CASRQIGGSSTDTQYF
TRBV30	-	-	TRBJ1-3	CAWSVQSHSGNTIYF
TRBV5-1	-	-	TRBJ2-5	CASRPGQETQYF
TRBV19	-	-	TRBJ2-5	CASSIVSSGGDQETQYF
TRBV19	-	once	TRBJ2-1	CASSIYGRQSSYNEQFF
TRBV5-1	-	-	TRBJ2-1	CASSTGGGGNEQFF
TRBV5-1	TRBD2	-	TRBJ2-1	CASSLGLAVYSNEQFF
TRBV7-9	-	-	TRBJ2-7	CASSLDFLHEQYF
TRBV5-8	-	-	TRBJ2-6	CASSVGRGSGANVLTF
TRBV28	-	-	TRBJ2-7	CASSLLTGGQYF
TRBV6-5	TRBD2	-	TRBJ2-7	CASSYGGRVHEQYF
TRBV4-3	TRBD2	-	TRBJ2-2	CASSRLAGATKGELFF
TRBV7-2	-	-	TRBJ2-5	CASSIQASVGETQYF
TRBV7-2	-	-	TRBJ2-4	CASSLATALAKNIQYF
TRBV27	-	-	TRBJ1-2	CASSFQGSRGYTF
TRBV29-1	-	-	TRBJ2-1	CSVAPYNEQFF
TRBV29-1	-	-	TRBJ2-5	CSVAPSTMLRETQYF
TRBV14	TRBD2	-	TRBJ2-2	CASSQEGLAGWNTGELFF
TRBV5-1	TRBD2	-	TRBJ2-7	CASSLGTSGPYEQYF
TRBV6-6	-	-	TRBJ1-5	CASSLLDNQPQHF
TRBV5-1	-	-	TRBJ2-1	CASGRGNEQFF
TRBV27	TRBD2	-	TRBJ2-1	CASSLFGTSGRNSYNEQFF
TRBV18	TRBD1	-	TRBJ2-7	CASSYQQGTGSHEQYF
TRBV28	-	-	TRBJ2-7	CASSLEVRLYEQYF
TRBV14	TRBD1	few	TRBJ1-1	CASSPFKTGAGQSLNTEAFF
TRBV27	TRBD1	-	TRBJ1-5	CASSSQTGGEDQPQHF
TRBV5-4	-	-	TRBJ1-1	CAGRRAEGYRSRNTEAFF
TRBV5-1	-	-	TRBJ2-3	CASSLGQPNTDTQYF
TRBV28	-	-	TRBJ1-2	CASSSVGVGYTF
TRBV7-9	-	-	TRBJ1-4	CASSLAGPTTNEKLFF
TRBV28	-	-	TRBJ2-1	CASSLGATYNEQFF
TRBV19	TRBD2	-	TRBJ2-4	CASSRGGGNIQYF
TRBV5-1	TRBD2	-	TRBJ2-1	CASGLTSGTYNEQFF
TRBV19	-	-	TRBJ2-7	CASSIARSTSYEQYF
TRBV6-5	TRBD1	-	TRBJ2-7	CASSHGDRGGQYF
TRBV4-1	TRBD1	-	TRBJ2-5	CASSQAPGTALSSQETQYF
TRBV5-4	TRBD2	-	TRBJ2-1	CASSLGLAGGVHDEQFF
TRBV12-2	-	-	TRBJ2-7	CASRLSIPKKYEQYF
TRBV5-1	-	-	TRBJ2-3	CASSPGQFSSTDTQYF
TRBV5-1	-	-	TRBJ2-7	CASNLGMTGRSYEQYF
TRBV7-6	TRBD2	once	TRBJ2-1	CASSWTSGRYDNEQFF
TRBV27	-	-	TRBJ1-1	CASTPLQGGGAEAFF
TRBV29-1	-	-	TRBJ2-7	CSVERGGEQYF